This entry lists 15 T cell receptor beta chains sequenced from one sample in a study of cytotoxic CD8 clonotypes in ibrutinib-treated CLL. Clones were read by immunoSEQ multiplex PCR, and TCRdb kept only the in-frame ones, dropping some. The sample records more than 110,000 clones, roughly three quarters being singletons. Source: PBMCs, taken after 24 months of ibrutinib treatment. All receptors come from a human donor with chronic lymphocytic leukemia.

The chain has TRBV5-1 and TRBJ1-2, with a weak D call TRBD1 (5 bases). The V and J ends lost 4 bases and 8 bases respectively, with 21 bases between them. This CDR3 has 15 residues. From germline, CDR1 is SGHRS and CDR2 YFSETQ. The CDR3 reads CASSQTGTPARGYTF. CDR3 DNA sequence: TGCGCCAGCAGCCAAACCGGGACCCCCGCGAGAGGCTACACCTTC.

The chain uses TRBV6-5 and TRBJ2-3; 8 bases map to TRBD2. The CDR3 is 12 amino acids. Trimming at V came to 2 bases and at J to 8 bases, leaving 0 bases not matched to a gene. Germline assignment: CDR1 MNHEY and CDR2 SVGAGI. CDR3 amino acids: CASSYRGGTQYF. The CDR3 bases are TGTGCCAGCAGTTACCGGGGGGGTACGCAGTATTTT.

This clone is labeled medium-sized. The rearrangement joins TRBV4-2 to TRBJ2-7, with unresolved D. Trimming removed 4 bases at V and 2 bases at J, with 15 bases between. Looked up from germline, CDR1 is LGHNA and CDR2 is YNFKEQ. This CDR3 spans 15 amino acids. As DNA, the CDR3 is TGTGCCAGCAGCCCCACTGGCGGCCATACCTACGAGCAGTACTTC. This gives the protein CASSPTGGHTYEQYF.

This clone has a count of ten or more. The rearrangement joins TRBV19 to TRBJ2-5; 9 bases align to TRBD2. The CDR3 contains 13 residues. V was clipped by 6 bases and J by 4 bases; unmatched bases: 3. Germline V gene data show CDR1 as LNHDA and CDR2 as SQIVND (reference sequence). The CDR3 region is CASSPSGTETQYF. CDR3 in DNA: TGTGCCAGTAGCCCTAGCGGGACAGAGACCCAGTACTTC.

This CDR3 is CASSTGGWGRGTGELFF. The CDR3 DNA reads as TGTGCCAGCAGTACCGGGGGTTGGGGAAGAGGCACCGGGGAGCTGTTTTTT. The chain combines TRBV28 with TRBJ2-2, with D possibly TRBD2 on 6 matching bases. The CDR3 consists of 17 residues. Germline V gene lookup returns CDR1 MDHEN and CDR2 SYDVKM. The V gene lost 5 bases and the J gene lost 4 bases, with 20 bases spanning the gap. Combining the CDR3 with reference TRBV28 and TRBJ2-2 gives the whole variable domain DVKVTQSSRYLVKRTGEKVFLECVQDMDHENMFWYRQDPGLGLRLIYFSYDVKMKEKGDIPEGYSVSREKKERFSLILESASTNQTSMYLCASSTGGWGRGTGELFFGEGSRLTVL.

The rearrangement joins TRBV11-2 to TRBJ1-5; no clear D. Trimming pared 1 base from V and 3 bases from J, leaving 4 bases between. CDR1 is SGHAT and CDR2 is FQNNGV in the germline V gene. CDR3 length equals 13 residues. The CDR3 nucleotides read TGTGCCAGCAGCTTAGCCCCCAATCAGCCCCAGCATTTT. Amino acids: CASSLAPNQPQHF.

As DNA, the CDR3 is TGCAGCGTTGGAACAGGGAGGGGCTACACCTTC. This encodes CSVGTGRGYTF. This chain connects TRBV29-1 to TRBJ1-2; tentative D call: TRBD1 (6 bases). This CDR3 is built from 11 residues. V dropped 4 bases and J dropped 8 bases, with 11 bases sitting between them. Germline CDR1 reads SQVTM; CDR2 reads ANQGSEA.

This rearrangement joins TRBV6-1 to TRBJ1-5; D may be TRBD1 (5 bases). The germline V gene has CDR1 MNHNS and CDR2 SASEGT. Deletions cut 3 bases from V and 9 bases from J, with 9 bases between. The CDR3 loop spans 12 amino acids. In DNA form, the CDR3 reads TGTGCCAGCAGTGATTGGAGGGGGCCCCAGCATTTT. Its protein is CASSDWRGPQHF.

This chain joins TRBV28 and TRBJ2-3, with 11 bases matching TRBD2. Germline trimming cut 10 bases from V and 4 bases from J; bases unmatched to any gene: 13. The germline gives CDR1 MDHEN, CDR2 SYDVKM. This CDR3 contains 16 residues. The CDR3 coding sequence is TGTGCCACAGGGACTAGCGGAGCGCCCGGGTCAGATACGCAGTATTTT. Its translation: CATGTSGAPGSDTQYF. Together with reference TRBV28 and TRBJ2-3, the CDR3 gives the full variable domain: DVKVTQSSRYLVKRTGEKVFLECVQDMDHENMFWYRQDPGLGLRLIYFSYDVKMKEKGDIPEGYSVSREKKERFSLILESASTNQTSMYLCATGTSGAPGSDTQYFGPGTRLTVL.

The CDR3 nucleotides read TGTGCCAGCAGTGATTCGGGCAGCCAAGAGACCCAGTACTTC. It is translated as CASSDSGSQETQYF. The chain recombines TRBV25-1 with TRBJ2-5; D is ambiguous. The germline V gene has CDR1 MGHDK and CDR2 SYGVNS. The CDR3 runs to 14 residues. V dropped 3 bases and J dropped 1 base, with 9 bases sitting between them.

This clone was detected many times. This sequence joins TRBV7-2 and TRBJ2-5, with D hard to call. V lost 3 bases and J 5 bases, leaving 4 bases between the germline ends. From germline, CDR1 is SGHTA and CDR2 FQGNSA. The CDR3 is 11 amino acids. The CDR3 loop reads CASSFLETQYF. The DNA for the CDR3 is TGTGCCAGCAGCTTTCTGGAGACCCAGTACTTC.

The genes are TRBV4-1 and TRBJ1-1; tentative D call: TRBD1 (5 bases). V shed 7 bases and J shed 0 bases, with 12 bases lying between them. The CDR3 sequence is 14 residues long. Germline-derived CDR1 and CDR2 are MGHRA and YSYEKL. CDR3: CASTGLSMNTEAFF. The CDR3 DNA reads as TGCGCCAGCACGGGACTCAGCATGAACACTGAAGCTTTCTTT.

CDR3 sequence (DNA): TGTGCCAGCAGCAGATCACAGGGGGCTGAAGCTTTCTTT. Translation gives CASSRSQGAEAFF. This chain links TRBV7-6 with TRBJ1-1, with 8 bases lining up with TRBD1. The junction had 5 bases not matched to a gene; V was cut back by 5 bases and J by 6 bases. Per germline, CDR1 SGHVS and CDR2 FNYEAQ. CDR3 length: 13 amino acids.

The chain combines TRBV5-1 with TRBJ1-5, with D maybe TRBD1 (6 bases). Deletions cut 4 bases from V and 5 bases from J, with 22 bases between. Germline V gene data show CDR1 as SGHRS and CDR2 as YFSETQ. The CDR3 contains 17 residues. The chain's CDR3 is CASSPLPPDSLYQPQHF. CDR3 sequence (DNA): TGCGCCAGCAGCCCCCTACCCCCGGACAGCCTTTATCAGCCCCAGCATTTT. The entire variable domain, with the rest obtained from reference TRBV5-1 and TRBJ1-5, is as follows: KAGVTQTPRYLIKTRGQQVTLSCSPISGHRSVSWYQQTPGQGLQFLFEYFSETQRNKGNFPGRFSGRQFSNSRSEMNVSTLELGDSALYLCASSPLPPDSLYQPQHFGDGTRLSIL.

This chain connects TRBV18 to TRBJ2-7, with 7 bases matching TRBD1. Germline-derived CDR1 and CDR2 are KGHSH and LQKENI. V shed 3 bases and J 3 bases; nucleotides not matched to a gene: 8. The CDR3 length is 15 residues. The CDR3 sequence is CASSPPQQGSYEQYF. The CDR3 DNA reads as TGTGCCAGCTCACCCCCGCAACAGGGGAGCTACGAGCAGTACTTC.